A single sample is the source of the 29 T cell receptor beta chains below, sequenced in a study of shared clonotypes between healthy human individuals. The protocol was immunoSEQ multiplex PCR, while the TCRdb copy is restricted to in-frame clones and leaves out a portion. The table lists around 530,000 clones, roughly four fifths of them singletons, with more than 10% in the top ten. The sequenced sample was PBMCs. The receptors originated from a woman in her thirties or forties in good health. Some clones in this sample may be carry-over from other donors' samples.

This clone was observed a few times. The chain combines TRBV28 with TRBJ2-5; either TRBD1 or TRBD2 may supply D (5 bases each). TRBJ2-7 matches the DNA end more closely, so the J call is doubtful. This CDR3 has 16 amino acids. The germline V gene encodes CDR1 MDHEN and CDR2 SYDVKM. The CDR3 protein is CASSPTGWDGYYEQYF. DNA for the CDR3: TGTGCCAGCAGCCCCACGGGGTGGGACGGGTACTACGAGCAGTACTTC.

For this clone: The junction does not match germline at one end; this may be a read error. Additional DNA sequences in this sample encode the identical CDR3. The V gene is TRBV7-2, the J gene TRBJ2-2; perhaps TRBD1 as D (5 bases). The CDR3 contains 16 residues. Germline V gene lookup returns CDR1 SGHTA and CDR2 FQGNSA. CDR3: CASSLFRFQGTGELFF. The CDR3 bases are TGTGCTAGCAGCTTATTTCGTTTCCAGGGCACCGGGGAGCTGTTTTTT. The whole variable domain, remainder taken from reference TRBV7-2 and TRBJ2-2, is GAGVSQSPSNKVTEKGKDVELRCDPISGHTALYWYRQSLGQGLEFLIYFQGNSAPDKSGLPSDRFSAERTGGSVSTLTIQRTQQEDSAVYLCASSLFRFQGTGELFFGEGSRLTVL.

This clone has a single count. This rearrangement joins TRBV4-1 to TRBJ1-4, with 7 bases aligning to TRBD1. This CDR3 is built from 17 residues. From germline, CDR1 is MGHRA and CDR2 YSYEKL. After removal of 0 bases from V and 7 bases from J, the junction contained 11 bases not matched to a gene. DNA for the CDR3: TGCGCCAGCAGCCAAGATGTTACGACAGGGTCGACTGAAAAACTGTTTTTT. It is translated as CASSQDVTTGSTEKLFF.

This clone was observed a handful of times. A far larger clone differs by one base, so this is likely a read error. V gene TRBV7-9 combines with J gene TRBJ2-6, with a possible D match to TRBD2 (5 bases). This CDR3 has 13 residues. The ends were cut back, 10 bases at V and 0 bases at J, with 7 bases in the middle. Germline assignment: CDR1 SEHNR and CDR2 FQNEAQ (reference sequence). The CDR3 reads CATGNSGANVLTF. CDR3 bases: TGTGCCACCGGGAACTCTGGGGCCAACGTCCTGACTTTC.

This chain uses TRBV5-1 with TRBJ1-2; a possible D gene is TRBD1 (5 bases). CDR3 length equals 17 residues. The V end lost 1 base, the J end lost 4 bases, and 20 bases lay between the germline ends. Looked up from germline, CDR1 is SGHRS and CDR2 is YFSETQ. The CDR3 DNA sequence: TGCGCCAGCAGCTTGTGGGGGACCCAAAGGAGGAGCTATGGCTACACCTTC. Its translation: CASSLWGTQRRSYGYTF.

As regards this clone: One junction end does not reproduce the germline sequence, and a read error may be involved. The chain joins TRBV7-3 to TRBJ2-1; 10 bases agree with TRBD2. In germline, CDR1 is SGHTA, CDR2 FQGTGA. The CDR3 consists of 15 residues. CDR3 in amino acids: CASSITSGEYNEQFF. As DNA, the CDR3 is TGTGCCAGCAGCATAACTAGCGGGGAGTACAATGAGCAGTTCTTC.

The CDR3, as DNA: TGCAGTGCTACGGGCCAAGAGACCCAGTACTTC. Translating gives CSATGQETQYF. V usage is TRBV20-1 and J usage is TRBJ2-5; the D is unclear. CDR3 size: 11 residues. The germline gives CDR1 DFQATT, CDR2 SNEGSKA (reference sequence). Trimming removed 4 bases at V and 1 base at J, with 4 bases between.

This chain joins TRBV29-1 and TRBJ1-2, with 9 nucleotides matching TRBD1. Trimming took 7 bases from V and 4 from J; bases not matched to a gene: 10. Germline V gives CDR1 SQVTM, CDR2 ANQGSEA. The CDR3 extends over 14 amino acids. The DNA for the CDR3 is TGCAGCGCCCTAGGGGACAGGGTTAGCTATGGCTACACCTTC. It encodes CSALGDRVSYGYTF. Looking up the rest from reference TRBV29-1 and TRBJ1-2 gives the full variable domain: SAVISQKPSRDICQRGTSLTIQCQVDSQVTMMFWYRQQPGQSLTLIATANQGSEATYESGFVIDKFPISRPNLTFSTLTVSNMSPEDSSIYLCSALGDRVSYGYTFGSGTRLTVV.

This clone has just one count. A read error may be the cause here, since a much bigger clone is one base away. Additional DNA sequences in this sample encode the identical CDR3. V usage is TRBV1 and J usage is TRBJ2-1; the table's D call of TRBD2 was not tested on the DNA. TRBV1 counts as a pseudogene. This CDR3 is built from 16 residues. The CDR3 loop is CTSSQGEQRNYNEQFF. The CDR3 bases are TGCACCAGCAGCCAAGGTGAGCAGCGAAATTACAATGAGCAGTTCTTC.

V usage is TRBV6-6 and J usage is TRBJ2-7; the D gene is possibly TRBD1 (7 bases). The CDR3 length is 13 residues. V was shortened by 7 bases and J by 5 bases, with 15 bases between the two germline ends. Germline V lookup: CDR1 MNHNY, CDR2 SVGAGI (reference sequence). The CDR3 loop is CASMTGGGDEQYF. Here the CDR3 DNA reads TGTGCCAGCATGACCGGAGGGGGCGACGAGCAGTACTTC.

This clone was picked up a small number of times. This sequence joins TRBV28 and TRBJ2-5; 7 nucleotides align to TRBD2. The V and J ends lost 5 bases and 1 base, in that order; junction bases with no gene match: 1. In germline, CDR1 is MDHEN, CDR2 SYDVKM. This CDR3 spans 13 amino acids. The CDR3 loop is CASSRGVQETQYF. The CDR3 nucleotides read TGTGCCAGCAGTCGGGGGGTCCAAGAGACCCAGTACTTC.

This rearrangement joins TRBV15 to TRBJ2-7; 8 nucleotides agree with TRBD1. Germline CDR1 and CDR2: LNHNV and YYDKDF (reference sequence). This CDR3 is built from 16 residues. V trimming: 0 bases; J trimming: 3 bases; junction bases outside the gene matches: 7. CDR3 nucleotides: TGTGCCACCAGCAGAGAGGGTCCACAGGGGGTCTACGAGCAGTACTTC. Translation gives CATSREGPQGVYEQYF.

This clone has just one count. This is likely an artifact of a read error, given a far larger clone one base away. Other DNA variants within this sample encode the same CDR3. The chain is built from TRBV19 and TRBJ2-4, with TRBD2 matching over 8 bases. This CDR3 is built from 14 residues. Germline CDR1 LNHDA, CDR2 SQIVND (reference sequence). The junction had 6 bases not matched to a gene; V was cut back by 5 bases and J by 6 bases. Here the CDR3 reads CASSDGREGNIQYF. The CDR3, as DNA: TGTGCCAGTAGTGACGGGAGGGAGGGAAACATTCAGTACTTC.

The CDR3 protein is CASSPPPAEETQYF. The CDR3 DNA reads TGTGCCAGCTCACCACCCCCAGCCGAGGAGACCCAGTACTTC. This chain links TRBV18 with TRBJ2-5; D uncertain. V lost 0 bases to trimming and J lost 5 bases, with 10 bases between them. The CDR3 loop spans 14 amino acids. Germline V lookup: CDR1 KGHSH, CDR2 LQKENI.

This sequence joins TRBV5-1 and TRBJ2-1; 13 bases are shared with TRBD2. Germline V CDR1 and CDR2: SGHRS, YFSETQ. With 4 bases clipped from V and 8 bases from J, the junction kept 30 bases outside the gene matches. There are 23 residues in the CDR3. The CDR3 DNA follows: TGCGCCAGCAGCACAGACAGGGGGCCCCAGTACGGACTAGCGGGAGCGCTGCGGGATGAGCAGTTCTTC. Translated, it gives CASSTDRGPQYGLAGALRDEQFF.

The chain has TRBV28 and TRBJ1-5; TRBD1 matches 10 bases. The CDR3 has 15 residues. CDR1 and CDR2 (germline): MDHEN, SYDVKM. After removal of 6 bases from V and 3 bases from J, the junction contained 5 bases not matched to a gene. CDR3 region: CASSPGTGDNQPQHF. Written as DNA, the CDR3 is TGTGCCAGCAGCCCCGGGACAGGGGACAATCAGCCCCAGCATTTT.

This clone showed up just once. The CDR3 region is CSVEVPVGSYGYTF. The CDR3 DNA is TGCAGCGTTGAAGTACCCGTGGGGAGCTATGGCTACACCTTC. The gene calls are TRBV29-1 and TRBJ1-2; D is unclear. V was clipped by 1 base and J by 4 bases, with 13 bases between them. The V gene's germline CDR1 is SQVTM and CDR2 ANQGSEA. The length of the CDR3 is 14 residues.

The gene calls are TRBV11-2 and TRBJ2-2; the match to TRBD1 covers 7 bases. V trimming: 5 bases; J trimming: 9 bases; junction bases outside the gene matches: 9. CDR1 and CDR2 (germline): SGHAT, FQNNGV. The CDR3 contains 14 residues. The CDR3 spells CASSLGTADRELFF. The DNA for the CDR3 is TGTGCCAGCAGCCTTGGGACAGCCGACCGGGAGCTGTTTTTT.

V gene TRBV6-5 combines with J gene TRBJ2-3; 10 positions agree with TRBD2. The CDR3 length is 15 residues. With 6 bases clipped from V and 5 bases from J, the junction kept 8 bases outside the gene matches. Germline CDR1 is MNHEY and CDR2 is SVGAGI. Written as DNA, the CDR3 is TGTGCCAGCAGCTCACTAGCGGGATGGGTAGATACGCAGTATTTT. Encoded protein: CASSSLAGWVDTQYF.

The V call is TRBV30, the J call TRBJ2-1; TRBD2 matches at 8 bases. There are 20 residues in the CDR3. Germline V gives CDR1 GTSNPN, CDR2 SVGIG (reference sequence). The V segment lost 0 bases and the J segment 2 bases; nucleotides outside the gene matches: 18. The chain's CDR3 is CAWSVQRGRAGVGAYNEQFF. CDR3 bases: TGTGCCTGGAGTGTACAGCGGGGGAGGGCGGGAGTAGGGGCCTACAATGAGCAGTTCTTC.

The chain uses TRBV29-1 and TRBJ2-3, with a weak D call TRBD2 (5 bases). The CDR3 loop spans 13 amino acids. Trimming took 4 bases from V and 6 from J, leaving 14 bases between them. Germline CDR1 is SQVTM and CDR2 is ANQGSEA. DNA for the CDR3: TGCAGCGTTGGACCCAGGAGGAAGGATACGCAGTATTTT. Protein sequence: CSVGPRRKDTQYF.

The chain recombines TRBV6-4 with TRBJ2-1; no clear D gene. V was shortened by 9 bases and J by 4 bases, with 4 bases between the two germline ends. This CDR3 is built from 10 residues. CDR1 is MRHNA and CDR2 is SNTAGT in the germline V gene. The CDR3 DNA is TGTGCCAGAAAATACAATGAGCAGTTCTTC. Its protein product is CARKYNEQFF.

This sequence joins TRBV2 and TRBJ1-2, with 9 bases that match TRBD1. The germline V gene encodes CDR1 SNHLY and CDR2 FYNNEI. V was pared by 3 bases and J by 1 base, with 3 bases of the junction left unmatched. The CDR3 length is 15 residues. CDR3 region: CASSDPGQGNYGYTF. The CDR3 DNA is TGTGCCAGCAGTGATCCGGGACAGGGTAACTATGGCTACACCTTC.

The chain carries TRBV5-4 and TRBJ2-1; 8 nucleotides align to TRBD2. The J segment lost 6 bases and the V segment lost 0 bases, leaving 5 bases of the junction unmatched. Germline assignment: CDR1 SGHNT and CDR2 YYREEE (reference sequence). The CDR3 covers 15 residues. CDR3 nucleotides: TGTGCCAGCAGCTTGGCTAGCGGGTTCGGCAATGAGCAGTTCTTC. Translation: CASSLASGFGNEQFF.

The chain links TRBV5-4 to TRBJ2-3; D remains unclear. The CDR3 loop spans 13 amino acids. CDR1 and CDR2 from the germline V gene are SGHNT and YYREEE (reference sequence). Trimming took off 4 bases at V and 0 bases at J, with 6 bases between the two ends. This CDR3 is CASSHVSTDTQYF. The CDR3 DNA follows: TGTGCCAGCAGCCATGTGAGCACAGATACGCAGTATTTT.

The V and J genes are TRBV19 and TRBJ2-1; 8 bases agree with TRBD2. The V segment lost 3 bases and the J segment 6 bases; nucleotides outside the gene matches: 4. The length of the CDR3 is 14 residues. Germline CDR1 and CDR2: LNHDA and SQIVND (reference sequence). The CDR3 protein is CASSISSGLNEQFF. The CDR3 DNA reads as TGTGCCAGTAGTATTTCTAGCGGGCTCAATGAGCAGTTCTTC.

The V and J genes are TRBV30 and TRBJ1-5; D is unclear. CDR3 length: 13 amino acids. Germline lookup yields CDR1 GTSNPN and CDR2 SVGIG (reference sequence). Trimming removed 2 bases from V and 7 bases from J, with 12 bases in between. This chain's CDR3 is CAWSRAVGQPQHF. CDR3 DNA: TGTGCCTGGAGTAGGGCGGTCGGACAGCCCCAGCATTTT.

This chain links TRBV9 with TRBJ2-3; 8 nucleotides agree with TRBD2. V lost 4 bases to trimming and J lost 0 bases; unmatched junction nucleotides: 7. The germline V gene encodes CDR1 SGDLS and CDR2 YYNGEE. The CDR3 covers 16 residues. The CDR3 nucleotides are TGTGCCAGCAGCTCTCAGCGGGGGACTAGCACAGATACGCAGTATTTT. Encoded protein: CASSSQRGTSTDTQYF.

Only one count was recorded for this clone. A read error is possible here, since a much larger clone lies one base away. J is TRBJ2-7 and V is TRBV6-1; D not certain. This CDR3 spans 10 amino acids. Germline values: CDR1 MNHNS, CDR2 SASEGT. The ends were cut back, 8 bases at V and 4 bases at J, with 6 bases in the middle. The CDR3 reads CASGPYEQYF. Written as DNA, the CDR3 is TGTGCCAGCGGACCGTACGAGCAGTACTTC.